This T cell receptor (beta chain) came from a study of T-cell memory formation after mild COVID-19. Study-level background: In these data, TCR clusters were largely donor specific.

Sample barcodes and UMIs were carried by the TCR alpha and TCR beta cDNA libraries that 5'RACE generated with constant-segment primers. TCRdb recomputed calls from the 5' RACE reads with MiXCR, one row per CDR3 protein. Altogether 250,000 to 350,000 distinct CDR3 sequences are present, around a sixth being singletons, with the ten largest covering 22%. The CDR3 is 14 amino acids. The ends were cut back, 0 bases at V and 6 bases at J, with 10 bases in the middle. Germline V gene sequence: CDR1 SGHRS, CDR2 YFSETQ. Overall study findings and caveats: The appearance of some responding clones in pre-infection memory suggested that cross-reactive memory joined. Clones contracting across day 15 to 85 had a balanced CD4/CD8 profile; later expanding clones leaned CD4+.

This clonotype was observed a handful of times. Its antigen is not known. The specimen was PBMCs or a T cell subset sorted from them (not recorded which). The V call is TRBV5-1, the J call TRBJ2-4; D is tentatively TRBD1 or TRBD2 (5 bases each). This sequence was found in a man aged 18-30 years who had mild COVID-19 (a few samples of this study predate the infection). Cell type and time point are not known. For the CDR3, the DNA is TGCGCCAGCAGCTTGGAGGTTGGGGGAAACATTCAGTACTTC. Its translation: CASSLEVGGNIQYF.